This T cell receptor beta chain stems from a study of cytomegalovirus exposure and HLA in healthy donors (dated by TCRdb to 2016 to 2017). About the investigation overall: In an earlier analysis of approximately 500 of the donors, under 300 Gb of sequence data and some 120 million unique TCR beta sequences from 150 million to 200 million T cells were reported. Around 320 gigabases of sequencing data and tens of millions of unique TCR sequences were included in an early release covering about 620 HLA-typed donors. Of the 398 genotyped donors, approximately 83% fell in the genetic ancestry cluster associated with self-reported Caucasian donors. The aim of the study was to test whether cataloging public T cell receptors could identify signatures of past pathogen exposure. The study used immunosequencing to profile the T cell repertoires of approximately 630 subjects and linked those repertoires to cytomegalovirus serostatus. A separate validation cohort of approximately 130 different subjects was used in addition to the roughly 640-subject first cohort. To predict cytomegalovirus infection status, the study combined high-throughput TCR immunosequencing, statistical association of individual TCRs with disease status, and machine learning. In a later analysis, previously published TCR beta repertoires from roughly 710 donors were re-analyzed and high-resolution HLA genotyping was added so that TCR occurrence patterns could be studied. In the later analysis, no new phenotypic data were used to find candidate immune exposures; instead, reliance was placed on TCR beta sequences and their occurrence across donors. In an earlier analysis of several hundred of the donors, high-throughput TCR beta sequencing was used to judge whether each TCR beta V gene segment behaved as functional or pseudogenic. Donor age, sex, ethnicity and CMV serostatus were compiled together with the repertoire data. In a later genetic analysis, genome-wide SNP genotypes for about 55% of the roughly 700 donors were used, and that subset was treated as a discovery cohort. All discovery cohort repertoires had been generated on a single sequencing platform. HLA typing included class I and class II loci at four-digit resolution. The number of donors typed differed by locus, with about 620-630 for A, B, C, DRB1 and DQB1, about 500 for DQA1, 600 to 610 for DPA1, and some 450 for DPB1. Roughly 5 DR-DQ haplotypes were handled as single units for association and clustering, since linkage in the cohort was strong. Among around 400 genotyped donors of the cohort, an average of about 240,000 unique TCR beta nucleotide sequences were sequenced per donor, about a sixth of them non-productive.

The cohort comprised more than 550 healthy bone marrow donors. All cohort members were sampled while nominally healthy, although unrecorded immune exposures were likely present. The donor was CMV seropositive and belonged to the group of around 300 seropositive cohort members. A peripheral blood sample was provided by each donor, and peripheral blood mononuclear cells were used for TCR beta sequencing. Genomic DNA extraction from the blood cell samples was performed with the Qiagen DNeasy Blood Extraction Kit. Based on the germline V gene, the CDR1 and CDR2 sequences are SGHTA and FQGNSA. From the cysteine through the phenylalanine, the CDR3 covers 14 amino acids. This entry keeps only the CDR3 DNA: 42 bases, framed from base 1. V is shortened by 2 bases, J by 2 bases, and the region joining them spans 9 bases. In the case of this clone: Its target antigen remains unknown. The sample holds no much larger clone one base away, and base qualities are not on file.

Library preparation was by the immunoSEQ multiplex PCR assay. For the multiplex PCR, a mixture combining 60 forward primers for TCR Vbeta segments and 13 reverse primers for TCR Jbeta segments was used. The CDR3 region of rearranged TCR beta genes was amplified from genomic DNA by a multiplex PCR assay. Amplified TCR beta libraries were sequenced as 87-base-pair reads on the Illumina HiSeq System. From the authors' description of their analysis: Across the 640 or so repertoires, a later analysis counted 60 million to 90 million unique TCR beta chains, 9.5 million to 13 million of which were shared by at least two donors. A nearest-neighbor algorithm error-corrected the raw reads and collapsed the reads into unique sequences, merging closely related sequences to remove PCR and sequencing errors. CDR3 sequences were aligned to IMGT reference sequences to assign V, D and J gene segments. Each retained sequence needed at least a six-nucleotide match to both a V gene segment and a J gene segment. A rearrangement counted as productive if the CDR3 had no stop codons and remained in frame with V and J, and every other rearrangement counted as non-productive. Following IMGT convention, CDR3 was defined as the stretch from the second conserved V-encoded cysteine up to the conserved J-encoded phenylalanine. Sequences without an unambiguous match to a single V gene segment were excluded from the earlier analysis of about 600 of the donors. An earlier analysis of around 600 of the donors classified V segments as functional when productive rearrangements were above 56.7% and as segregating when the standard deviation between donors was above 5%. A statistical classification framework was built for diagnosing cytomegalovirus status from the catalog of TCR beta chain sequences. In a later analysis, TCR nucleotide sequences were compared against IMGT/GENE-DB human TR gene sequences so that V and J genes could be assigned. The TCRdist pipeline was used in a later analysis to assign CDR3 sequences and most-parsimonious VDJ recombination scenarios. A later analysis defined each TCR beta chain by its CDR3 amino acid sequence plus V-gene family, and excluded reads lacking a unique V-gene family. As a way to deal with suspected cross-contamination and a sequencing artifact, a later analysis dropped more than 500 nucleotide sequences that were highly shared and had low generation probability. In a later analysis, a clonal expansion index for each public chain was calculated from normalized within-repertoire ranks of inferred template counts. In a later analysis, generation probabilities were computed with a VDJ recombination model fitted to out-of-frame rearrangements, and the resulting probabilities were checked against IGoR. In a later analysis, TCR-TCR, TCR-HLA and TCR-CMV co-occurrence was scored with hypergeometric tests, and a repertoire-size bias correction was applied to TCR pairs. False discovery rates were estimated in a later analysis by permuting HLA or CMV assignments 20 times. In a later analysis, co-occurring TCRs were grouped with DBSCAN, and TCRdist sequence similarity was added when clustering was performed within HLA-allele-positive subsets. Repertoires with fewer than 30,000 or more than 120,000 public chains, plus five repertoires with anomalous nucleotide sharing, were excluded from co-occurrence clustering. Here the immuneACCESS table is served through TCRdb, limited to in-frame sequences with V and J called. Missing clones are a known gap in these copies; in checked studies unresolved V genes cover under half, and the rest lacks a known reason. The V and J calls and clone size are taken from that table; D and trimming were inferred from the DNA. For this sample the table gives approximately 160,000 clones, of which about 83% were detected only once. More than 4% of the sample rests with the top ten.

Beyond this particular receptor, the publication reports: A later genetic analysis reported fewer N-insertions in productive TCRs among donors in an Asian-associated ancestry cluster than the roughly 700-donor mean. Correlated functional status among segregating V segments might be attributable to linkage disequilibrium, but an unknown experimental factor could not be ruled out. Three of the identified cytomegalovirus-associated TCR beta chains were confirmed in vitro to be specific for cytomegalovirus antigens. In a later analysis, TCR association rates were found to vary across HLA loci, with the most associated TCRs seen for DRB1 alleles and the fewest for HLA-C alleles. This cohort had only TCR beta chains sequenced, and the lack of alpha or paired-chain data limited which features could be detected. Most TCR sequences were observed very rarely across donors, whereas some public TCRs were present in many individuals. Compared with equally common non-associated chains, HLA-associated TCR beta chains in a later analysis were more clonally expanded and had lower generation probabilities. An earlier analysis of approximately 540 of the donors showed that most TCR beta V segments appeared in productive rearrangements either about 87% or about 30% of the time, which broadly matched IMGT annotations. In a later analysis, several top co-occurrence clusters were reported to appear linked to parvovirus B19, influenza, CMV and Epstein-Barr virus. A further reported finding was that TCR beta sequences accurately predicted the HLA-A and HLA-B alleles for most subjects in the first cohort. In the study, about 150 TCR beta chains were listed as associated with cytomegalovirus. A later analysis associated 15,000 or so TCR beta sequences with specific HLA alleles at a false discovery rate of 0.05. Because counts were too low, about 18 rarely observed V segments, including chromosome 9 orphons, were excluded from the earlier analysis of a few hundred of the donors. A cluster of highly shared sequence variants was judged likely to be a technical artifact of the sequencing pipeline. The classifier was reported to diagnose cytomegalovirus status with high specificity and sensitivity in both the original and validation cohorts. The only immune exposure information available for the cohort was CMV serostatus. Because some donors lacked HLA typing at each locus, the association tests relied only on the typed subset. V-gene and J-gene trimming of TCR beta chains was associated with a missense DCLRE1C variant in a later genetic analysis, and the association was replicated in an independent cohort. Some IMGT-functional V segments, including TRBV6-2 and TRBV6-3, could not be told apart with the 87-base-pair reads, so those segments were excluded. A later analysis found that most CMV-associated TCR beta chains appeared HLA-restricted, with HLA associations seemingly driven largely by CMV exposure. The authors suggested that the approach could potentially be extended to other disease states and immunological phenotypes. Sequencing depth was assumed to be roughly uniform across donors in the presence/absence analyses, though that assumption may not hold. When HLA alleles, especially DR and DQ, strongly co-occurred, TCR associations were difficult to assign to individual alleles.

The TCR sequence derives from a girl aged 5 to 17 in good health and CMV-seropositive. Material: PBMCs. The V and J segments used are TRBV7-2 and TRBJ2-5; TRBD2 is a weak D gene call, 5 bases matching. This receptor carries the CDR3 CASSLTGLQETQYF. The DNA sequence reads TGTGCCAGCAGCTTAACTGGACTGCAAGAGACCCAGTACTTC.